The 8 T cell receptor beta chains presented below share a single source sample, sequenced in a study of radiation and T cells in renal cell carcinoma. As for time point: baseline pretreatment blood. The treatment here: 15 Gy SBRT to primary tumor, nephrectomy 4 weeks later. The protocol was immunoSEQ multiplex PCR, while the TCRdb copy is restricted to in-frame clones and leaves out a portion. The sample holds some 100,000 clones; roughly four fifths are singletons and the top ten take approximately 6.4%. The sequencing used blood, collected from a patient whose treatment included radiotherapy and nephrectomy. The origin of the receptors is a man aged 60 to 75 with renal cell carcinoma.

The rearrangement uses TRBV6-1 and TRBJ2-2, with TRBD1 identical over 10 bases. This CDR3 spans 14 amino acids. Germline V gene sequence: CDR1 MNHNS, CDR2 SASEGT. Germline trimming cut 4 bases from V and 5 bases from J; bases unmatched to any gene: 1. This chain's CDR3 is CASSADRGTGELFF. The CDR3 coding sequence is TGTGCCAGCAGTGCGGACAGGGGGACCGGGGAGCTGTTTTTT.

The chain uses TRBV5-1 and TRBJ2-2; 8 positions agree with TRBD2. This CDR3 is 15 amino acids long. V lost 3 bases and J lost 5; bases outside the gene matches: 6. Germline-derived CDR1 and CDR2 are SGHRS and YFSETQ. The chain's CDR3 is CASSSLPSGTGELFF. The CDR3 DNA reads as TGCGCCAGCAGCTCGCTACCTAGCGGGACCGGGGAGCTGTTTTTT.

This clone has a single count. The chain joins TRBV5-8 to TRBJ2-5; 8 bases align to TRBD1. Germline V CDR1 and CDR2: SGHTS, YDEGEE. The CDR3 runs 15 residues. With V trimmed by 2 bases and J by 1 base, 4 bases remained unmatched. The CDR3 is CASSFGTGRQETQYF. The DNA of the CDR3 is TGTGCCAGCAGCTTCGGGACAGGTCGCCAAGAGACCCAGTACTTC. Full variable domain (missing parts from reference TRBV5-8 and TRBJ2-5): EAGVTQSPTHLIKTRGQQATLRCSPISGHTSVYWYQQALGLGLQFLLWYDEGEERNRGNFPPRFSGRQFPNYSSELNVNALELEDSALYLCASSFGTGRQETQYFGPGTRLLVL.

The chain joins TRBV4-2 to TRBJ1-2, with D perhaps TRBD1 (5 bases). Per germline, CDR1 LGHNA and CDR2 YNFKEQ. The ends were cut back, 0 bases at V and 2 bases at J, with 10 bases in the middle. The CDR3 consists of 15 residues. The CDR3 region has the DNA TGTGCCAGCAGCCAAGATCCCCAGGGAAACTATGGCTACACCTTC. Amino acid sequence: CASSQDPQGNYGYTF.

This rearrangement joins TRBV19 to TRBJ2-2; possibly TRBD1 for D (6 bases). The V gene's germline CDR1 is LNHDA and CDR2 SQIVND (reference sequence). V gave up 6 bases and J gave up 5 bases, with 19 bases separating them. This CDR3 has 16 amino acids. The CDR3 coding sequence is TGTGCCAGTAGGGCCGGGACACAGGTGCCAACCGGGGAGCTGTTTTTT. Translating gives CASRAGTQVPTGELFF.

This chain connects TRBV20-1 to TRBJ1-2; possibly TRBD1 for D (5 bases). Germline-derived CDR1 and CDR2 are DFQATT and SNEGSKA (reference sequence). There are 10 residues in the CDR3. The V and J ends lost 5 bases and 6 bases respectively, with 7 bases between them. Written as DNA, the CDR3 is TGCAGTGCTGGGACGGATGGCTACACCTTC. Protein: CSAGTDGYTF.

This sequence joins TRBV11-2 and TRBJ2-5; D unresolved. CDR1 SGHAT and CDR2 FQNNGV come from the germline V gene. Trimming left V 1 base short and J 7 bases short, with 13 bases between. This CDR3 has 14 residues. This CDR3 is CASSLGASLGTQYF. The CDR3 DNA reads TGTGCCAGCAGCTTAGGAGCCTCTCTAGGGACCCAGTACTTC. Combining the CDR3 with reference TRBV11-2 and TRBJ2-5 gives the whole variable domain EAGVAQSPRYKIIEKRQSVAFWCNPISGHATLYWYQQILGQGPKLLIQFQNNGVVDDSQLPKDRFSAERLKGVDSTLKIQPAKLEDSAVYLCASSLGASLGTQYFGPGTRLLVL.

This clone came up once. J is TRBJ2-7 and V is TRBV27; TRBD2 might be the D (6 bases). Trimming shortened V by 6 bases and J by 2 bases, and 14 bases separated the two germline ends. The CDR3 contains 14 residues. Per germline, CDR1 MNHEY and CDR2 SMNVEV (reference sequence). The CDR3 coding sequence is TGTGCCAGCAGCTCACCGAGGGAGGCCTACGAGCAGTACTTC. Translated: CASSSPREAYEQYF.